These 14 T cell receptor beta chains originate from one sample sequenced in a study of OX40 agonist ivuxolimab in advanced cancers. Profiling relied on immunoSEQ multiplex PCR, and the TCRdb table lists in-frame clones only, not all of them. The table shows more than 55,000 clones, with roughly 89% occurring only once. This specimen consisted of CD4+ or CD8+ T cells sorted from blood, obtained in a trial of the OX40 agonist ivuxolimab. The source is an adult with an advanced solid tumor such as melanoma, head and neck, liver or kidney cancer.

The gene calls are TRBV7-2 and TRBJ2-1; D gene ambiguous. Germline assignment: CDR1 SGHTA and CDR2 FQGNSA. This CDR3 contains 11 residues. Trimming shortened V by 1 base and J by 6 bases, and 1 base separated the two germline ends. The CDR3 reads CASSLVNEQFF. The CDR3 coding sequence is TGTGCCAGCAGCTTAGTCAATGAGCAGTTCTTC.

The CDR3 coding sequence is TGTGCCAGTAGTTCGACAGTTCGACAGCCCCAGCATTTT. It specifies CASSSTVRQPQHF. The chain employs TRBV19 and TRBJ1-5; tentatively, D is TRBD1 (5 bases). The ends were cut back, 5 bases at V and 7 bases at J, with 12 bases in the middle. There are 13 residues in the CDR3. CDR1 and CDR2 (germline): LNHDA, SQIVND (reference sequence).

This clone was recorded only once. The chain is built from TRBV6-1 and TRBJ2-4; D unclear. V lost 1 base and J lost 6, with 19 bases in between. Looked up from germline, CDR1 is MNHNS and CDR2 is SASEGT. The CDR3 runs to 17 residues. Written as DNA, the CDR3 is TGTGCCAGCAGTGAAGATGAAACAGCAAAGGGATTAAACATTCAGTACTTC. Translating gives CASSEDETAKGLNIQYF.

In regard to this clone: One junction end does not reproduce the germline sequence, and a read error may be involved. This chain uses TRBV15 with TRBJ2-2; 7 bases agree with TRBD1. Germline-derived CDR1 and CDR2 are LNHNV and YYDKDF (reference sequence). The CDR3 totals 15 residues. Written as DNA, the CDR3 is TGTGCCACCAGCCGAGAGACAGGGCCCACCGGGGAGCTGTTTTTT. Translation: CATSRETGPTGELFF.

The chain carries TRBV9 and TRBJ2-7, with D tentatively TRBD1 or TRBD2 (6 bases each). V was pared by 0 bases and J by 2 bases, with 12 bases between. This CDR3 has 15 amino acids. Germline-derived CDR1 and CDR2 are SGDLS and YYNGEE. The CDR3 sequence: CASSVAAGTPYEQYF. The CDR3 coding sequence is TGTGCCAGCAGCGTAGCGGCGGGGACACCCTACGAGCAGTACTTC. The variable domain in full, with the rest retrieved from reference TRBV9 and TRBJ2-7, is DSGVTQTPKHLITATGQRVTLRCSPRSGDLSVYWYQQSLDQGLQFLIQYYNGEERAKGNILERFSAQQFPDLHSELNLSSLELGDSALYFCASSVAAGTPYEQYFGPGTRLTVT.

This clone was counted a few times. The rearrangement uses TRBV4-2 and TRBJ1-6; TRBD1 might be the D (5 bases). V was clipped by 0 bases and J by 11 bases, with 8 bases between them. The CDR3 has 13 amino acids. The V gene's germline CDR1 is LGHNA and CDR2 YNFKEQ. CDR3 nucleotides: TGTGCCAGCAGCCAAGAAGGGGTCCCACCCCTCCACTTT. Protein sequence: CASSQEGVPPLHF.

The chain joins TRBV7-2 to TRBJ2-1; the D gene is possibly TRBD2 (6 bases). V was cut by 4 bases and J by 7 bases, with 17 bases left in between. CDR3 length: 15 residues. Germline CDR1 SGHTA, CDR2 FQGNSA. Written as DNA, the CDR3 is TGTGCCAGCAGCTCCCGGAGGGGAGGAAAGAATGAGCAGTTCTTC. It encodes CASSSRRGGKNEQFF.

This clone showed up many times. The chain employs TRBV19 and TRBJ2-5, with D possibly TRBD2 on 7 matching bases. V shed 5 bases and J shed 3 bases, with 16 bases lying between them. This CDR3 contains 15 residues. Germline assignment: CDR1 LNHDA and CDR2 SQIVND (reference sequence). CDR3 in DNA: TGTGCCAGTAGTTCCTCGGGGGGCCGGGAAGAGACCCAGTACTTC. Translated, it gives CASSSSGGREETQYF.

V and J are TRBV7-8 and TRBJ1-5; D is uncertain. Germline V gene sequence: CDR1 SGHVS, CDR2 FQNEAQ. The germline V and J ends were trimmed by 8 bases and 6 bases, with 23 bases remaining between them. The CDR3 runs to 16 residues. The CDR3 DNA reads TGTGCCAGCTCCCCTGGGGAGGGAGTGAGAGGTCAGCCCCAGCATTTT. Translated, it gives CASSPGEGVRGQPQHF.

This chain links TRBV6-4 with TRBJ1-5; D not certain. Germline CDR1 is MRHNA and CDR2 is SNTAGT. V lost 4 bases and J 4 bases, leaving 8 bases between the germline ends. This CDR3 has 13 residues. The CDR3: CASSVSENQPQHF. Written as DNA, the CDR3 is TGTGCCAGCAGTGTTTCGGAAAATCAGCCCCAGCATTTT.

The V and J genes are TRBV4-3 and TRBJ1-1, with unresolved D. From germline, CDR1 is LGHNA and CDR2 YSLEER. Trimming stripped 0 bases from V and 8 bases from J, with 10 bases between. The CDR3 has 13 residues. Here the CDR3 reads CASSQETSSEAFF. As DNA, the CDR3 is TGCGCCAGCAGCCAAGAAACTAGTAGCGAAGCTTTCTTT.

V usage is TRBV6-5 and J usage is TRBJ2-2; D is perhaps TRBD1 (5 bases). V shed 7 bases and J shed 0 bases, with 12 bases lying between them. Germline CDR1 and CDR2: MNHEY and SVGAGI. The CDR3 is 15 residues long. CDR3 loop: CASTRDSANTGELFF. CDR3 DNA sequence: TGTGCCAGCACAAGAGACAGTGCGAACACCGGGGAGCTGTTTTTT.

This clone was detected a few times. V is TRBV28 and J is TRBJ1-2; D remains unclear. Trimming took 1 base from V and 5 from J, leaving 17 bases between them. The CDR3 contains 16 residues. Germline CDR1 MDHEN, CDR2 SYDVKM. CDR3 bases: TGTGCCAGCAGTTTATTTAGCCTCCGCTTCCATTATGGCTACACCTTC. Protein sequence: CASSLFSLRFHYGYTF.

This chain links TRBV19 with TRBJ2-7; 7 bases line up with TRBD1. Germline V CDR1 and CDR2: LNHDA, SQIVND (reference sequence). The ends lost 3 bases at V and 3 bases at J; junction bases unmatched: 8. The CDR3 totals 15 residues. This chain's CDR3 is CASSILGTEGYEQYF. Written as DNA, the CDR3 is TGTGCCAGTAGTATCCTCGGGACAGAGGGCTACGAGCAGTACTTC.